These 26 T cell receptor beta chains came from one sample sequenced in a study of neurological immune-mediated disorders. TCRdb independently ran MiXCR on the 5' RACE reads; one entry per CDR3 protein. The sample gives around 13,000 distinct CDR3 sequences, about 6.8% of which show up once; approximately 25% is in the top ten. Material: CD8+ T cells from blood. Receptor source: a woman in her forties in good health.

Ten or more counts support this clonotype. V is TRBV28 and J is TRBJ1-5; 8 bases match TRBD1. The V gene's germline CDR1 is MDHEN and CDR2 SYDVKM. The V and J ends lost 10 bases and 3 bases, in that order; junction bases with no gene match: 14. CDR3 size: 16 residues. This CDR3 reads CAKRPTGEMNNQPQHF. CDR3 bases: TGTGCCAAGCGCCCGACAGGGGAGATGAACAATCAGCCCCAGCATTTT.

This clonotype was counted ten times or more. This chain connects TRBV2 to TRBJ1-2; perhaps TRBD1 as D (6 bases). Germline values: CDR1 SNHLY, CDR2 FYNNEI. This CDR3 spans 16 amino acids. Trimming removed 8 bases at V and 3 bases at J, with 22 bases between. CDR3 in DNA: TGTGCCAGCTACGGGACAACGAGAAGGGGCGACTATGGCTACACCTTC. Amino acids: CASYGTTRRGDYGYTF.

The chain joins TRBV25-1 to TRBJ2-1, with 7 bases lining up with TRBD2. Per the germline V gene, CDR1 is MGHDK and CDR2 is SYGVNS. The junction had 22 bases not matched to a gene; V was cut back by 4 bases and J by 4 bases. The CDR3 spans 20 residues. This chain's CDR3 is CASSVPPGLAEHPGYNEQFF. The CDR3 region has the DNA TGTGCCAGCAGTGTCCCCCCCGGGCTAGCGGAGCACCCGGGTTACAATGAGCAGTTCTTC.

The V and J genes are TRBV3-1 and TRBJ2-1; tentative D call: TRBD2 (5 bases). Germline CDR1 is LGHDT and CDR2 is YNNKEL (reference sequence). Trimming shortened V by 5 bases and J by 3 bases, and 11 bases separated the two germline ends. This CDR3 spans 14 amino acids. CDR3 loop: CASSGGPDYNEQFF. The CDR3 DNA follows: TGTGCCAGCAGCGGCGGGCCCGACTACAATGAGCAGTTCTTC.

At least ten counts were recorded for this clonotype. The CDR3 is CSAATGTLDQPQHF. In DNA, the CDR3 is TGCAGTGCCGCGACCGGGACACTTGATCAGCCCCAGCATTTT. The chain joins TRBV20-1 to TRBJ1-5; TRBD1 is a possible D gene (6 bases). Deletions cut 6 bases from V and 5 bases from J, with 17 bases between. Germline V gene sequence: CDR1 DFQATT, CDR2 SNEGSKA (reference sequence). The CDR3 totals 14 residues.

There are many counts of this clonotype. The V gene is TRBV7-9, the J gene TRBJ2-3; the D is unclear. The length of the CDR3 is 16 residues. Germline loops: CDR1 SEHNR, CDR2 FQNEAQ (reference sequence). V dropped 8 bases and J dropped 0 bases, with 18 bases sitting between them. CDR3 protein: CASGWGPLDSTDTQYF. The CDR3 DNA is TGTGCCAGCGGATGGGGTCCCCTGGATAGCACAGATACGCAGTATTTT.

This clonotype was seen repeatedly, ten times or more. The V call is TRBV27, the J call TRBJ1-6; D perhaps matches TRBD1 (6 bases). The CDR3 is made up of 16 amino acids. The germline V gene encodes CDR1 MNHEY and CDR2 SMNVEV (reference sequence). V was clipped by 4 bases and J by 9 bases, with 19 bases between them. The CDR3 nucleotides are TGTGCCAGCAGTTCCAACCTCAGGGGACCCGGTTCACCCCTCCACTTT. This codes for CASSSNLRGPGSPLHF.

This clonotype is classed as medium-sized. The chain combines TRBV7-9 with TRBJ1-5, with D unresolved. The CDR3 is 12 amino acids. V lost 2 bases to trimming and J lost 1 base, with 0 bases between them. Germline V gene lookup returns CDR1 SEHNR and CDR2 FQNEAQ (reference sequence). The CDR3 is CASSLSNQPQHF. In nucleotides, the CDR3 is TGTGCCAGCAGCTTAAGCAATCAGCCCCAGCATTTT. Complete variable domain (other parts from reference TRBV7-9 and TRBJ1-5): DTGVSQNPRHKITKRGQNVTFRCDPISEHNRLYWYRQTLGQGPEFLTYFQNEAQLEKSRLLSDRFSAERPKGSFSTLEIQRTEQGDSAMYLCASSLSNQPQHFGDGTRLSIL.

Ten or more counts support this clonotype. The chain links TRBV20-1 to TRBJ2-7; D possibly uses TRBD1 or TRBD2 (5 bases each). Germline CDR1 is DFQATT and CDR2 is SNEGSKA (reference sequence). The CDR3 runs to 13 residues. V was cut by 5 bases and J by 3 bases, with 14 bases left in between. CDR3: CSAESRDRYEQYF. CDR3 sequence (DNA): TGCAGTGCTGAAAGCCGGGACCGCTACGAGCAGTACTTC.

This clonotype was counted ten times or more. This chain joins TRBV5-1 and TRBJ2-7; 10 bases map to TRBD1. The CDR3 extends over 13 amino acids. Germline CDR1 SGHRS, CDR2 YFSETQ. The V and J ends lost 2 bases and 5 bases, in that order; junction bases with no gene match: 1. The CDR3 here is CASSFGQGDEQYF. CDR3 coding DNA: TGCGCCAGCAGCTTCGGACAGGGGGACGAGCAGTACTTC.

Ten or more counts support this clonotype. The chain joins TRBV19 to TRBJ2-2, with a tentative D call TRBD2 (5 bases). CDR3 length: 13 residues. CDR1 LNHDA and CDR2 SQIVND come from the germline V gene (reference sequence). V shed 5 bases and J shed 5 bases, with 9 bases lying between them. In nucleotides, the CDR3 is TGTGCCAGTAGTGTCCGACTAACCGGGGAGCTGTTTTTT. Protein sequence: CASSVRLTGELFF.

This clonotype was seen many times. This chain joins TRBV5-1 and TRBJ2-1; 7 positions agree with TRBD2. The ends lost 1 base at V and 3 bases at J; junction bases unmatched: 7. The CDR3 contains 16 residues. Germline loops: CDR1 SGHRS, CDR2 YFSETQ. CDR3 protein: CASSLRLADHYNEQFF. The CDR3 DNA is TGCGCCAGCAGCTTGAGGCTAGCGGATCACTACAATGAGCAGTTCTTC.

This clonotype has a count of ten or more. This chain joins TRBV7-9 and TRBJ1-2, with D hard to call. V was cut by 7 bases and J by 1 base, with 22 bases left in between. Germline CDR1 SEHNR, CDR2 FQNEAQ (reference sequence). The CDR3 has 17 residues. In nucleotides, the CDR3 is TGTGCCAGCACCCCAAGCCGGGTTGAAAACTTTAACTATGGCTACACCTTC. It codes for CASTPSRVENFNYGYTF. The variable domain in full, with the rest retrieved from reference TRBV7-9 and TRBJ1-2, is DTGVSQNPRHKITKRGQNVTFRCDPISEHNRLYWYRQTLGQGPEFLTYFQNEAQLEKSRLLSDRFSAERPKGSFSTLEIQRTEQGDSAMYLCASTPSRVENFNYGYTFGSGTRLTVV.

This clonotype was seen ten or more times. V usage is TRBV4-1 and J usage is TRBJ2-3; the D gene is possibly TRBD2 (7 bases). Germline V gene lookup returns CDR1 MGHRA and CDR2 YSYEKL. This CDR3 region has 16 residues. The V gene lost 2 bases and the J gene lost 2 bases, with 14 bases spanning the gap. The CDR3 is CASSQNSGGYTDTQYF. CDR3 DNA: TGCGCCAGCAGCCAAAACTCGGGGGGCTACACAGATACGCAGTATTTT.

The table lists this clonotype with many counts. This rearrangement joins TRBV2 to TRBJ1-5, with 9 bases matching TRBD1. The V and J ends lost 7 bases and 6 bases, in that order; junction bases with no gene match: 13. The CDR3 runs to 16 residues. Germline-derived CDR1 and CDR2 are SNHLY and FYNNEI. CDR3 nucleotides: TGTGCCAGCATGGGACAGGGTTCTGAAGAAGGTCAGCCCCAGCATTTT. Its protein is CASMGQGSEEGQPQHF.

This clonotype has a count of ten or more. The CDR3 here is CAISESTGYNEQFF. The CDR3, as DNA: TGTGCCATCAGTGAGTCAACGGGGTACAATGAGCAGTTCTTC. V usage is TRBV10-3 and J usage is TRBJ2-1; D might be TRBD2 (5 bases). Trimming removed 0 bases from V and 4 bases from J, with 7 bases in between. CDR1 is ENHRY, CDR2 SYGVKD, per germline. The CDR3 is 14 residues long.

This clonotype came up many times. The genes are TRBV4-1 and TRBJ2-6; D possibly corresponds to TRBD2 (6 bases). V was clipped by 0 bases and J by 2 bases, with 8 bases between them. The length of the CDR3 is 16 residues. Looked up from germline, CDR1 is MGHRA and CDR2 is YSYEKL. DNA for the CDR3: TGCGCCAGCAGCCAAGAGGGGGGAACTGGGGCCAACGTCCTGACTTTC. As protein: CASSQEGGTGANVLTF.

V gene TRBV28 combines with J gene TRBJ1-5; D gene unclear. In germline, CDR1 is MDHEN, CDR2 SYDVKM. Trimming left V 2 bases short and J 1 base short, with 6 bases between. The CDR3 extends over 14 amino acids. The CDR3 region has the DNA TGTGCCAGCAGTTTAGGGCCAAGCAATCAGCCCCAGCATTTT. It codes for CASSLGPSNQPQHF.

This clonotype was found many times. This sequence joins TRBV20-1 and TRBJ2-1; perhaps D is TRBD1 or TRBD2 (5 bases each). The CDR3 has 14 amino acids. The germline V and J ends were trimmed by 3 bases and 7 bases, with 16 bases remaining between them. Germline values: CDR1 DFQATT, CDR2 SNEGSKA (reference sequence). The CDR3 nucleotides are TGCAGTGCTAGCAGGGACCCCCTGGGGAATGAGCAGTTCTTC. It codes for CSASRDPLGNEQFF.

This clonotype was detected many times. The chain joins TRBV5-1 to TRBJ1-1, with TRBD1 identical over 7 bases. After removal of 5 bases from V and 10 bases from J, the junction contained 11 bases not matched to a gene. The CDR3 has 13 residues. Germline CDR1 SGHRS, CDR2 YFSETQ. In nucleotides, the CDR3 is TGCGCCAGCAGGTCCTTGACAGGGTACGGAGCTTTCTTT. As protein: CASRSLTGYGAFF. The full variable domain, its missing parts supplied by reference TRBV5-1 and TRBJ1-1, is KAGVTQTPRYLIKTRGQQVTLSCSPISGHRSVSWYQQTPGQGLQFLFEYFSETQRNKGNFPGRFSGRQFSNSRSEMNVSTLELGDSALYLCASRSLTGYGAFFGQGTRLTVV.

This clonotype appeared many times. This CDR3 is CSAIERRGLDTEAFF. The CDR3 DNA reads as TGCAGTGCTATCGAGCGACGGGGCCTGGACACTGAAGCTTTCTTT. The chain employs TRBV20-1 and TRBJ1-1; TRBD1 might be the D (5 bases). Trimming removed 4 bases at V and 3 bases at J, with 18 bases between. This CDR3 spans 15 amino acids. CDR1 and CDR2 from the germline V gene are DFQATT and SNEGSKA (reference sequence).

This clonotype was detected many times. The rearrangement links TRBV12-3 or TRBV12-4 to TRBJ1-1; D remains ambiguous. The CDR3 contains 14 residues. V was pared by 5 bases and J by 10 bases, with 20 bases between. CDR3 loop: CASSPFIRALGAFF. The DNA for the CDR3 is TGTGCCAGCAGTCCCTTTATTCGGGCCCTTGGAGCTTTCTTT.

This clonotype was seen repeatedly, ten times or more. The J gene is TRBJ2-5, the V gene TRBV5-8, with D perhaps TRBD1 or TRBD2 (5 bases each). Trimming took 5 bases from V and 4 from J, leaving 21 bases between them. The CDR3 length is 16 residues. The germline gives CDR1 SGHTS, CDR2 YDEGEE. The CDR3 spells CASSDLQGVRAETQYF. The CDR3 DNA reads TGTGCCAGCAGTGACCTTCAAGGGGTGCGGGCAGAGACCCAGTACTTC.

This clonotype was seen repeatedly, ten times or more. V is TRBV7-9 and J is TRBJ1-1; possibly TRBD1 for D (6 bases). V was cut by 4 bases and J by 9 bases, with 15 bases left in between. Germline V CDR1 and CDR2: SEHNR, FQNEAQ (reference sequence). The CDR3 has 13 residues. CDR3 DNA sequence: TGTGCCAGCAGCTCTTTACCGGGACATCAAGCTTTCTTT. It translates to CASSSLPGHQAFF. Combining the CDR3 with reference TRBV7-9 and TRBJ1-1 gives the whole variable domain DTGVSQNPRHKITKRGQNVTFRCDPISEHNRLYWYRQTLGQGPEFLTYFQNEAQLEKSRLLSDRFSAERPKGSFSTLEIQRTEQGDSAMYLCASSSLPGHQAFFGQGTRLTVV.

This clonotype was detected many times. The CDR3 spells CSASIGVVTQYF. The CDR3 DNA sequence: TGCAGTGCTAGTATTGGGGTAGTTACGCAGTATTTT. The V call is TRBV20-1, the J call TRBJ2-3; no firm D call. CDR1 is DFQATT and CDR2 is SNEGSKA in the germline V gene (reference sequence). The CDR3 is made up of 12 amino acids. Between the trimmed V and J ends, which lost 3 bases and 8 bases, there was a span of 12 bases.

This clonotype was observed many times. The CDR3 here is CASSEWGHEKLFF. The CDR3 coding sequence is TGTGCCAGCAGTGAATGGGGGCATGAAAAACTGTTTTTT. The chain uses TRBV2 and TRBJ1-4, with a weak D call TRBD1 (6 bases). Trimming took off 2 bases at V and 6 bases at J, with 7 bases between the two ends. The CDR3 contains 13 residues. Germline loops: CDR1 SNHLY, CDR2 FYNNEI. Variable domain in full (rest from reference TRBV2 and TRBJ1-4): EPEVTQTPSHQVTQMGQEVILRCVPISNHLYFYWYRQILGQKVEFLVSFYNNEISEKSEIFDDQFSVERPDGSNFTLKIRSTKLEDSAMYFCASSEWGHEKLFFGSGTQLSVL.